The following is a T cell receptor beta chain sequence with its context. As yet, its antigen is unknown. The CDR3 totals 17 residues. Germline-derived CDR1 and CDR2 are KGHSH and LQKENI. Sample-barcoded 5' priming and a J-beta primer mix drove a second PCR of roughly 6 to 12 cycles. TCRdb processed the 5' RACE reads anew with MiXCR; each CDR3 protein has one entry. The sample has about 1.7 million distinct CDR3 sequences; 28% are singletons. The entry originates in a study of blood T cells in healthy people across ages. Study summary: Template switching captured about one barcoded beta molecule per two T cells. General observations from the study: TCR beta diversity per million T cells fell roughly linearly with age.

The study drew donors from healthy Caucasian individuals in Russia aged roughly 6 to 100. Sequencing used blood. This chain uses TRBV18 with TRBJ2-7; D assignment may be TRBD1 or TRBD2 (6 bases each). The J call may be faulty, since TRBJ2-5 better matches the DNA end. The TCR was taken from a woman in her thirties in good health. The CDR3 DNA follows: TGTGCCAGCTCACCCAGCCCCGGGGGCGGGGAGCCAGGGACCCAGTACTTC. Its protein is CASSPSPGGGEPGTQYF.